Detailed here is one TCR beta chain. Germline assignment: CDR1 GTSNPN and CDR2 SVGIG (reference sequence). This CDR3 comprises 15 residues. The J segment lost 3 bases and the V segment lost 0 bases, leaving 4 bases of the junction unmatched. The authors carried out high-throughput sequencing of TCR beta. They applied it to CD8+ and CD4+ T cells obtained from blood. Controls were drawn from healthy donors and were matched for age and sex. Negative magnetic isolation gave CD8+ and CD4+ cells; FACS enriched CD8+ TEMRA. The data are from a study of CD8 T cells in Susac syndrome. Random hexamers primed reverse transcription of about 0.5 to 1 ug RNA. The authors amplified TCR beta CDR3 across 54 Vbeta and 13 Jbeta using immunoSEQ multiplex PCR. TCRdb re-derived calls from the immunoSEQ multiplex PCR reads in MiXCR, one entry per CDR3 protein. The sample lists roughly 47,000 distinct CDR3 sequences; around 93% were seen once.

The chain carries TRBV30 and TRBJ2-3; 9 nucleotides agree with TRBD2. The sample was CD8+ T cells from PBMCs. The sequence was collected from a human donor in good health. The CDR3 protein is CAWSVMLAGTDTQYF. The CDR3 nucleotides are TGTGCCTGGAGTGTAATGCTAGCGGGAACAGATACGCAGTATTTT.